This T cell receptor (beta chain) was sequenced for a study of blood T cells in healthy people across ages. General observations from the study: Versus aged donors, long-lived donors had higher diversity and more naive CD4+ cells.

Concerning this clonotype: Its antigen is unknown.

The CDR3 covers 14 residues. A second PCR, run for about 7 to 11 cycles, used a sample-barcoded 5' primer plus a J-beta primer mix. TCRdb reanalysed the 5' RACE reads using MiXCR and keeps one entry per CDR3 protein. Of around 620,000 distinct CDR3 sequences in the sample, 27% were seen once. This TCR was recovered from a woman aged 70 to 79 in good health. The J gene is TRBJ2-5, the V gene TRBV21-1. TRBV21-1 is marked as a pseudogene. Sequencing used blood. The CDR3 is CASSTRSYQETQYF. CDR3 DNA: TGTGCCAGCAGCACCCGATCGTACCAAGAGACCCAGTACTTC.